Presented here are 17 T cell receptor beta chains from one specimen sequenced in a study of radiation and T cells in renal cell carcinoma. Time point defined: blood 4 weeks post-SBRT, at nephrectomy. This sample's treatment: 15 Gy SBRT to primary tumor, nephrectomy 4 weeks later. TCRdb's copy holds only in-frame clones and misses some; the assay was immunoSEQ multiplex PCR. The top ten clones hold under 20% of a sample with some 150,000 clones, 70% to 90% of them seen once. This sample comprised blood, obtained from a patient whose treatment included radiotherapy and nephrectomy. The origin of the receptors is a woman aged 50 to 60 with renal cell carcinoma.

This clone was detected only once. The rearrangement joins TRBV30 to TRBJ1-1, with TRBD1 as a possible D gene (5 bases). This CDR3 is built from 15 residues. Germline V gene lookup returns CDR1 GTSNPN and CDR2 SVGIG (reference sequence). V was clipped by 1 base and J by 5 bases, with 17 bases between them. The CDR3: CAWSAGGDGWTEAFF. In DNA, the CDR3 is TGTGCCTGGAGTGCCGGGGGGGACGGATGGACTGAAGCTTTCTTT.

The rearrangement joins TRBV10-3 to TRBJ1-5; maybe TRBD1 (5 bases). The CDR3 loop spans 14 amino acids. V was pared by 10 bases and J by 4 bases, with 17 bases between. Germline V gives CDR1 ENHRY, CDR2 SYGVKD. The CDR3 DNA is TGTGCCACCGCAGCTGGCGGGGCAAATCAGCCCCAGCATTTT. The encoded protein is CATAAGGANQPQHF.

This chain connects TRBV7-2 to TRBJ2-1, with 8 bases that match TRBD2. Germline trimming cut 6 bases from V and 8 bases from J; bases unmatched to any gene: 9. Looked up from germline, CDR1 is SGHTA and CDR2 is FQGNSA. The CDR3 consists of 14 residues. The CDR3 reads CASRPPAGDDEQFF. In DNA form, the CDR3 reads TGTGCCAGCAGACCGCCAGCGGGAGACGATGAGCAGTTCTTC.

This chain joins TRBV5-1 and TRBJ1-5; no definite D call. Deletions cut 2 bases from V and 4 bases from J, with 13 bases between. The CDR3 totals 15 residues. Per germline, CDR1 SGHRS and CDR2 YFSETQ. The CDR3 loop reads CASSFWGGRNQPQHF. For the CDR3, the DNA is TGCGCCAGCAGCTTCTGGGGTGGACGAAATCAGCCCCAGCATTTT.

CDR3 in DNA: TGTGCCAGCATACAGTCCGGGGGAGGTTATGGCTACACCTTC. This sequence encodes CASIQSGGGYGYTF. This rearrangement joins TRBV25-1 to TRBJ1-2, with a possible D match to TRBD1 (5 bases). CDR3 length: 14 residues. Trimming shortened V by 7 bases and J by 5 bases, and 17 bases separated the two germline ends. CDR1 is MGHDK, CDR2 SYGVNS, per germline.

This chain uses TRBV5-1 with TRBJ2-7; 9 bases are shared with TRBD1. CDR3 length: 15 amino acids. The junction had 7 bases not matched to a gene; V was cut back by 4 bases and J by 2 bases. Germline V gene sequence: CDR1 SGHRS, CDR2 YFSETQ. The CDR3 loop reads CASSPGQGLTYEQYF. The CDR3 nucleotides are TGCGCCAGCAGCCCAGGACAGGGGCTAACCTACGAGCAGTACTTC.

The V and J genes are TRBV10-1 and TRBJ2-3; 9 bases are shared with TRBD2. The CDR3 totals 15 residues. Trimming removed 4 bases from V and 4 bases from J; junction bases left unmatched: 6. Per germline, CDR1 WNHNN and CDR2 SYGVQD (reference sequence). CDR3 amino acids: CASSGVSGGADTQYF. CDR3 nucleotide sequence: TGCGCCAGCAGTGGGGTTAGCGGGGGCGCAGATACGCAGTATTTT.

The rearrangement uses TRBV27 and TRBJ2-3, with 11 positions matching TRBD1. Trimming cost V 1 base and J 6 bases; bases outside gene matches: 6. CDR3 length: 16 amino acids. CDR1 is MNHEY, CDR2 SMNVEV, per germline (reference sequence). The CDR3 loop is CASSLWGQGEGDTQYF. For the CDR3, the DNA is TGTGCCAGCAGTTTATGGGGACAGGGGGAAGGGGATACGCAGTATTTT.

CDR3 sequence: CASSIGDVYEQYF. Written as DNA, the CDR3 is TGTGCCAGTAGTATAGGGGACGTCTACGAGCAGTACTTC. V is TRBV19 and J is TRBJ2-7; D may be TRBD1 or TRBD2 (5 bases each). The CDR3 extends over 13 amino acids. The V end was cut by 1 base, the J end by 3 bases, with 7 bases between. CDR1 is LNHDA and CDR2 is SQIVND in the germline V gene (reference sequence).

The chain links TRBV19 to TRBJ1-4; 8 bases align to TRBD1. Per the germline V gene, CDR1 is LNHDA and CDR2 is SQIVND (reference sequence). The length of the CDR3 is 13 residues. Losses at the gene ends were 5 bases for V and 6 bases for J; bases not matched to a gene: 2. Here the CDR3 reads CASSADRDEKLFF. In DNA, the CDR3 is TGTGCCAGTAGTGCGGACAGGGATGAAAAACTGTTTTTT.

J is TRBJ1-4 and V is TRBV19; D is unresolved. This CDR3 has 19 residues. V lost 2 bases and J 7 bases, leaving 26 bases between the germline ends. Germline V gene lookup returns CDR1 LNHDA and CDR2 SQIVND (reference sequence). The CDR3 protein is CASSIPTRTGSHRGEKLFF. The CDR3 nucleotides are TGTGCCAGTAGTATACCAACCCGAACCGGGAGCCATCGCGGTGAAAAACTGTTTTTT.

The rearrangement uses TRBV6-5 and TRBJ1-2; D uncertain. V shed 4 bases and J shed 0 bases, with 6 bases lying between them. This CDR3 contains 13 residues. Germline lookup yields CDR1 MNHEY and CDR2 SVGAGI. The DNA for the CDR3 is TGTGCCAGCAGTTCCACGACTAACTATGGCTACACCTTC. It encodes CASSSTTNYGYTF.

V is TRBV5-4 and J is TRBJ2-7; D unresolved. V was shortened by 1 base and J by 5 bases, with 10 bases between the two germline ends. CDR1 SGHNT and CDR2 YYREEE come from the germline V gene (reference sequence). The CDR3 is made up of 13 amino acids. The CDR3 is CASSLTLLHEQYF. DNA for the CDR3: TGTGCCAGCAGCTTGACTCTCCTCCACGAGCAGTACTTC. The full variable domain, with the rest looked up from reference TRBV5-4 and TRBJ2-7, is ETGVTQSPTHLIKTRGQQVTLRCSSQSGHNTVSWYQQALGQGPQFIFQYYREEENGRGNFPPRFSGLQFPNYSSELNVNALELDDSALYLCASSLTLLHEQYFGPGTRLTVT.

This clone was found a few times. The chain joins TRBV21-1 to TRBJ1-4. TRBV21-1 is recorded as a pseudogene. The CDR3 loop spans 11 amino acids. The CDR3: CASSIRTKFPF. CDR3 nucleotide sequence: TGTGCCAGCAGCATAAGGACGAAGTTCCCTTTT.

The chain combines TRBV7-2 with TRBJ2-1; D is unclear. Germline V gene lookup returns CDR1 SGHTA and CDR2 FQGNSA. V lost 1 base, J lost 1 base, and 8 bases lay in between. This CDR3 spans 15 amino acids. CDR3 sequence (DNA): TGTGCCAGCAGCTTAGAGATGGGATCCTACAATGAGCAGTTCTTC. Its protein product is CASSLEMGSYNEQFF.

This clone was recorded once. The chain joins TRBV19 to TRBJ2-7, with 9 bases lining up with TRBD2. V shed 5 bases and J 7 bases; nucleotides not matched to a gene: 12. Germline CDR1 reads LNHDA; CDR2 reads SQIVND (reference sequence). This CDR3 region has 15 residues. CDR3 DNA: TGTGCCAGTAGTCTTCAGACTAGCGGAGCGGGGGAGCAGTACTTC. Translated: CASSLQTSGAGEQYF.

The chain has TRBV30 and TRBJ1-4; D gene unclear. V was shortened by 1 base and J by 6 bases, with 12 bases between the two germline ends. This CDR3 spans 14 amino acids. In germline, CDR1 is GTSNPN, CDR2 SVGIG (reference sequence). The CDR3 loop reads CAWSETATDEKLFF. The CDR3 DNA sequence: TGTGCCTGGAGTGAGACCGCCACGGATGAAAAACTGTTTTTT.